This T cell receptor (beta chain) was captured in a study of blood T cell repertoires in COVID-19. The germline V and J ends were trimmed by 0 bases and 4 bases, with 6 bases remaining between them. CDR1 is MNHEY, CDR2 SVGAGI, per germline. There are 13 residues in the CDR3. The repertoire was sequenced with immunoSEQ multiplex PCR; TCRdb's copy has only in-frame clones and lacks some. The data contain hundreds of thousands of clones, 88% of them singletons. V and J are TRBV6-5 and TRBJ1-2; D is possibly TRBD1 (6 bases). This receptor was taken from a woman aged 40 to 49 with acute COVID-19. Sequenced: PBMCs or T cells enriched from blood (not recorded which). In DNA, the CDR3 is TGTGCCAGCAGTTACTCGGACAGCTATGGCTACACCTTC. This translates into CASSYSDSYGYTF.